This T cell receptor beta chain comes out of a study of blood T cell repertoires in COVID-19. Study-level background: The origin of the acute and convalescent COVID-19 samples was the United States, Italy and Spain.

In germline, CDR1 is LNHNV, CDR2 YYDKDF (reference sequence). V was pared by 3 bases and J by 3 bases, with 3 bases of the junction left unmatched. The CDR3 contains 14 residues. Those who participated ranged in age from roughly 18 to 90 years and resided in approximately 26 US areas. The study counted Cohort 3 donors as recovered given two negative PCRs, clearance, or symptom resolution. Measured with immunoSEQ multiplex PCR; TCRdb has only the in-frame clones, and not every one. The data show over 120,000 clones, around 87% seen once. Material for sequencing was PBMCs or T cells enriched from blood (not recorded which). The source is a man in his 60s who had recovered from COVID-19. The V gene is TRBV15, the J gene TRBJ1-2; 8 nucleotides match TRBD1. The DNA for the CDR3 is TGTGCCACCAGCAGCGACAGGGGTGACTATGGCTACACCTTC. Protein: CATSSDRGDYGYTF.